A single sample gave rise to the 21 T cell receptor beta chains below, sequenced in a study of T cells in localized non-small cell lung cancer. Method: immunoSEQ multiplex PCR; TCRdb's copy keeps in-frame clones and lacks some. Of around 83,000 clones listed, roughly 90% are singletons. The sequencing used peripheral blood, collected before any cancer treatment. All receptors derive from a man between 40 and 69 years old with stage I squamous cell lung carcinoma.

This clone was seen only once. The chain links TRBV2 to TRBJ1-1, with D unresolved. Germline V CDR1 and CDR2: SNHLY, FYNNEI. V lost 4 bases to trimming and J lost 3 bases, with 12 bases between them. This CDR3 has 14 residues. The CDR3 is CASSVVSEDTEAFF. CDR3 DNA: TGTGCCAGCAGTGTAGTAAGTGAGGACACTGAAGCTTTCTTT.

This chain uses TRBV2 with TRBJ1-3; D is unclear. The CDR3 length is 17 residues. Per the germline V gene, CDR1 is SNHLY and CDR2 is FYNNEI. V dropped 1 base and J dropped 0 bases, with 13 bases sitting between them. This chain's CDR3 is CASSEGAPVRSGNTIYF. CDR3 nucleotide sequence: TGTGCCAGCAGTGAAGGGGCTCCAGTCCGCTCTGGAAACACCATATATTTT.

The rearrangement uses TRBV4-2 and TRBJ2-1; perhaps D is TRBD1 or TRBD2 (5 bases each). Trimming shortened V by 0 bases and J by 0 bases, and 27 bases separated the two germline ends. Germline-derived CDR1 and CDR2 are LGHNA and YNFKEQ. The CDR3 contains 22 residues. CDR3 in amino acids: CASSQEPQWTGDEPFSYNEQFF. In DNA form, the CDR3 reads TGTGCCAGCAGCCAAGAACCCCAATGGACTGGGGACGAGCCTTTCTCCTACAATGAGCAGTTCTTC.

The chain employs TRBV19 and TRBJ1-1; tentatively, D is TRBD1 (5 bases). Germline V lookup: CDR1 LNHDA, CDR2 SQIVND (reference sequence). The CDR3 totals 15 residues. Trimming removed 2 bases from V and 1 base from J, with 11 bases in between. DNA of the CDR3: TGTGCCAGTAGTATATTAGACAGTAAGAACACTGAAGCTTTCTTT. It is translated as CASSILDSKNTEAFF.

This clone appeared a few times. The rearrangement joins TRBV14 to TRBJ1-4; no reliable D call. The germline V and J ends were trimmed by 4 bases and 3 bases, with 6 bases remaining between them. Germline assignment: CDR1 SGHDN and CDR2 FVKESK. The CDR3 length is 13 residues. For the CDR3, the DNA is TGTGCCAGCAGCCGGGGAGCTAATGAAAAACTGTTTTTT. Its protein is CASSRGANEKLFF.

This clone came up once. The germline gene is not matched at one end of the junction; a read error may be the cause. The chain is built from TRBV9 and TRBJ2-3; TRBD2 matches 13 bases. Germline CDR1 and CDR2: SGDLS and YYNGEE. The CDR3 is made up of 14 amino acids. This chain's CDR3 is CASSVGTSGGALNF. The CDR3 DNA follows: TGTGCCAGCAGCGTAGGCACTAGCGGGGGGGCGCTCAATTTT.

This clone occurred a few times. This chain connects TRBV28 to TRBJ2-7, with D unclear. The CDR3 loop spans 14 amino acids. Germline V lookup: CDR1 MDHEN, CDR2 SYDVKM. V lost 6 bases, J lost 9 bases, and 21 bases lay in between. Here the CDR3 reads CASSSVRSLRGQYF. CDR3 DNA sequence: TGTGCCAGCAGCTCGGTGCGGTCCCTACGAGGGCAGTACTTC.

DNA for the CDR3: TGTGCCAGCAGCGTCCTCGGGGAGGGTACGCAGTATTTT. Amino acid sequence: CASSVLGEGTQYF. The chain links TRBV9 to TRBJ2-3, with TRBD2 identical over 7 bases. Germline loops: CDR1 SGDLS, CDR2 YYNGEE. Trimming cost V 2 bases and J 8 bases; bases outside gene matches: 5. The CDR3 contains 13 residues.

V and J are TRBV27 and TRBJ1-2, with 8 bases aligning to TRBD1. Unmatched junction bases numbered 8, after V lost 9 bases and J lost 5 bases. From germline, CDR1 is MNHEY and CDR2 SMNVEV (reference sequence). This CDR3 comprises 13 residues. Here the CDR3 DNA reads TGTGCCAGTGGGAGGGACAGGAAGTATGGCTACACCTTC. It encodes CASGRDRKYGYTF.

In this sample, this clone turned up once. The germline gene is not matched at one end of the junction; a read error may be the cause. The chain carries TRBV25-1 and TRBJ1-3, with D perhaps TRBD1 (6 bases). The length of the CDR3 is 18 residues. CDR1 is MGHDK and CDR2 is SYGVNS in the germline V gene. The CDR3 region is CAGSEQPQRGKSGNTIYF. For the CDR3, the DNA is TGTGCCGGCAGTGAACAACCCCAAAGGGGGAAGTCTGGAAACACCATATATTTT. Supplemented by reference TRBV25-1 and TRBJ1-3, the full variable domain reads EADIYQTPRYLVIGTGKKITLECSQTMGHDKMYWYQQDPGMELHLIHYSYGVNSTEKGDLSSESTVSRIRTEHFPLTLESARPSHTSQYLCAGSEQPQRGKSGNTIYFGEGSWLTVV.

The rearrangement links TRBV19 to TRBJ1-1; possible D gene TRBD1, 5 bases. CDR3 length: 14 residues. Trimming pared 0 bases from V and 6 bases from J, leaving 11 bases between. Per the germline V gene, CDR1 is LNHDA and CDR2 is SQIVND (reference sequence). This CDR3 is CASSIDRGGAEAFF. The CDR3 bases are TGTGCCAGTAGTATAGATAGGGGTGGGGCTGAAGCTTTCTTT.

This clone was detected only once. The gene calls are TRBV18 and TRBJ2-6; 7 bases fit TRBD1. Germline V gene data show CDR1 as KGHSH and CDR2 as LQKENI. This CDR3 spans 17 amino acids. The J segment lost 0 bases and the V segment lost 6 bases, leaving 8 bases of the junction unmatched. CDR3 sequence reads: CASSQSTGLSGANVLTF. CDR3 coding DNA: TGTGCCAGCTCCCAGTCGACAGGGCTCTCTGGGGCCAACGTCCTGACTTTC.

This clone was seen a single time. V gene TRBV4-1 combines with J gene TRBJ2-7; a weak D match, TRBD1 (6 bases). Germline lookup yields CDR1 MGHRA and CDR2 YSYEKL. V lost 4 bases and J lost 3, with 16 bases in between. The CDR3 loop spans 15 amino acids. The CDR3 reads CASSRWAGDLYEQYF. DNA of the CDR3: TGCGCCAGCAGCCGATGGGCAGGGGACCTCTACGAGCAGTACTTC.

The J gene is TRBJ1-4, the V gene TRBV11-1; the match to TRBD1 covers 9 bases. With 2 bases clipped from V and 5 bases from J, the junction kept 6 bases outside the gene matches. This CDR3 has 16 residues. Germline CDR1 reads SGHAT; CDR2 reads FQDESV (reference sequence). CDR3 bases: TGTGCCAGCAGCTTAACCCCCGGGACAGGGAATGAAAAACTGTTTTTT. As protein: CASSLTPGTGNEKLFF.

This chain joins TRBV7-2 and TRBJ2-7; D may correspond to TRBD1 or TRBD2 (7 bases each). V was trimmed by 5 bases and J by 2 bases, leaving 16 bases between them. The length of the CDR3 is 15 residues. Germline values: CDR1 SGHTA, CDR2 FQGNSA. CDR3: CASSGRDSGPYEQYF. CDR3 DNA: TGTGCCAGCAGCGGGAGGGACAGTGGTCCCTACGAGCAGTACTTC.

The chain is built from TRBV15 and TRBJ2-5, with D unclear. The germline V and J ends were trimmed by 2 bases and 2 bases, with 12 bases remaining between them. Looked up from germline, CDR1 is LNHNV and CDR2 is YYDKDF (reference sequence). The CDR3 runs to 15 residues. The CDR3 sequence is CATSRNAGVQETQYF. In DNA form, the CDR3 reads TGTGCCACCAGCAGAAATGCCGGAGTACAAGAGACCCAGTACTTC.

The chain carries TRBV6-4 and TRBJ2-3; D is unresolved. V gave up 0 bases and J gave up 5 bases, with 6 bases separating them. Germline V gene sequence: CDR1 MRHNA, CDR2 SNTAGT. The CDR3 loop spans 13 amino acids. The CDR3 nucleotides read TGTGCCAGCAGTGACTCGGAAAGAGATACGCAGTATTTT. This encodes CASSDSERDTQYF.

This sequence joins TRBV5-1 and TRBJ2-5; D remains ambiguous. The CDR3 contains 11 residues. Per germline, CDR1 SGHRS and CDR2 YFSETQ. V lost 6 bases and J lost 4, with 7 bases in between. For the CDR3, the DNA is TGCGCCAGCAAGGGCCTAGAGACCCAGTACTTC. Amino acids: CASKGLETQYF. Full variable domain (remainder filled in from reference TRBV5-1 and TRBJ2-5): KAGVTQTPRYLIKTRGQQVTLSCSPISGHRSVSWYQQTPGQGLQFLFEYFSETQRNKGNFPGRFSGRQFSNSRSEMNVSTLELGDSALYLCASKGLETQYFGPGTRLLVL.

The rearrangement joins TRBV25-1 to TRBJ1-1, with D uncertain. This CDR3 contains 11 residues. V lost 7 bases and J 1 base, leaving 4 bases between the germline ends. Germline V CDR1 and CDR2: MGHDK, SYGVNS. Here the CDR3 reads CASIRNTEAFF. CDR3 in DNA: TGTGCCAGCATCAGGAACACTGAAGCTTTCTTT.

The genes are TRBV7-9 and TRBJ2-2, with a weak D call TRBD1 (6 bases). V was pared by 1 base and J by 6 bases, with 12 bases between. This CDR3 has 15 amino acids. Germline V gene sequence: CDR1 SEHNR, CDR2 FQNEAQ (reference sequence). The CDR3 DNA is TGTGCCAGCAGCTTAGTTACAGGGTGGCCCGGGGAGCTGTTTTTT. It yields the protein CASSLVTGWPGELFF.

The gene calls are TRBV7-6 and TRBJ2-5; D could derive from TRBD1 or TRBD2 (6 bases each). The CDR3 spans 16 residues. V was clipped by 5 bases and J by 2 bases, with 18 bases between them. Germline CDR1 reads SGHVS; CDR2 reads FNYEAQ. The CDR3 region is CASSPFRGVLQETQYF. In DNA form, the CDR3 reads TGTGCCAGCAGCCCGTTTAGGGGGGTCCTGCAAGAGACCCAGTACTTC.